One and the same sample provided the 2 T cell receptor beta chains below, sequenced in a study of a mutant IDH1 vaccine in newly diagnosed glioma. These receptors' targets are unknown. Method: immunoSEQ multiplex PCR; TCRdb's copy keeps in-frame clones and lacks some. This sample has about 54,000 clones; around four fifths occur once, and the top ten carry 3.5% to 5%. The time point was: week 35, safety follow-up. The vaccine gave 300 ug of a 20-mer mutant IDH1 peptide subcutaneously per dose. Sequences were derived from PBMCs, sampled from a glioma patient whose treatment included an IDH1 peptide vaccine. These receptors were obtained from a woman aged 18-30 years with glioma.

This chain uses TRBV5-1 with TRBJ2-1; 11 bases are a match to TRBD2. The germline CDR1 and CDR2 sequences are SGHRS and YFSETQ. CDR3 length equals 16 residues. Unmatched junction bases numbered 8, after V lost 0 bases and J lost 9 bases. CDR3 residues: CASSLVVAGGFGEQFF. CDR3 coding DNA: TGCGCCAGCAGCTTGGTAGTAGCGGGAGGGTTTGGTGAGCAGTTCTTC. Using reference TRBV5-1 and TRBJ2-1 for the parts outside the CDR3, the full variable domain is KAGVTQTPRYLIKTRGQQVTLSCSPISGHRSVSWYQQTPGQGLQFLFEYFSETQRNKGNFPGRFSGRQFSNSRSEMNVSTLELGDSALYLCASSLVVAGGFGEQFFGPGTRLTVL.

In its sample, this clone was seen a few times. This chain connects TRBV5-6 to TRBJ1-1, with 11 bases identical to TRBD1. The V segment lost 7 bases and the J segment 3 bases; nucleotides outside the gene matches: 8. CDR1 is SGHDT, CDR2 YYEEEE, per germline. This CDR3 has 15 residues. CDR3 bases: TGTGCCAGCCGGAGGGACAGGGGGGGATACACTGAAGCTTTCTTT. It translates to CASRRDRGGYTEAFF.